Included here is one T cell receptor beta chain sequence, with context. Its antigen is currently unknown. An approximately 200 ng quantity of DNA, 25,000 to 35,000 T cell genomes, went into the sorted-subset replicate PCRs. TCRdb keeps only in-frame clones here, not all; method: immunoSEQ multiplex PCR. The sample shows 2,500,000 or so clones, roughly 93% of them seen only once. This sample stems from a study of shared clonotypes between healthy human individuals. The study, taken as a whole, reports: Between a handful of donors, naive CD4 clonotypes were shared at a level of about 5%.

The CDR3 totals 15 residues. This TCR came from a man between 18 and 35 years old in good health. Some clones in this sample may be carry-over from other donors' samples. The sample consisted of naive CD4+ T cells from PBMCs. Regarding subset: CD45RA+ positively selected. The gene calls are TRBV12-2 and TRBJ2-7; no DNA check was done on the table's D call, TRBD2. TRBV12-2 is tagged as a pseudogene. This CDR3 is CASRLRDGLIGEQYF. The DNA for the CDR3 is TGTGCAAGTCGCTTACGGGACGGACTAATTGGCGAGCAGTACTTC.